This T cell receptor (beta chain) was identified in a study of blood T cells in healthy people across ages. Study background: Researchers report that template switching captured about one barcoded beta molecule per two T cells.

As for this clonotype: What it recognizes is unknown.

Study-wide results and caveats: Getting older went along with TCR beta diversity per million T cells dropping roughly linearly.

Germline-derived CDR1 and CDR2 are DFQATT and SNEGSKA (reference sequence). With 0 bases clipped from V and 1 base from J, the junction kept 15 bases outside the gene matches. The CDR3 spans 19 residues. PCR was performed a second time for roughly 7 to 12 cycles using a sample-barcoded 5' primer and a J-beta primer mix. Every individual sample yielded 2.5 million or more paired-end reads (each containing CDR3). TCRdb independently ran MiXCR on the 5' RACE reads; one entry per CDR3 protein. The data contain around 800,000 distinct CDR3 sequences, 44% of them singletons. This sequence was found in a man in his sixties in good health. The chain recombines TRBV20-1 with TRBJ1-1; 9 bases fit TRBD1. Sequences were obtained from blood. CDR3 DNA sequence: TGCAGTGCTAGAGACCTACTCCTACCGGGACAGGGAACGAACACTGAAGCTTTCTTT. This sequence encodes CSARDLLLPGQGTNTEAFF.